The source of this T cell receptor (beta chain) is a study of control samples from healthy donors and cancer patients. Generated by immunoSEQ multiplex PCR, the TCRdb table keeps only in-frame clones and is missing some. In the table there are around 18,000 clones, about 86% of which are singletons. The CDR3 spans 15 residues. Germline CDR1 SNHLY, CDR2 FYNNEI. J lost 7 bases, V lost 3 bases, and 7 bases had no gene match. Sequenced: PBMCs. The clonotype comes from a woman in her 70s with colorectal cancer. The genes are TRBV2 and TRBJ2-2, with 8 positions matching TRBD1. The chain's CDR3 is CASSDRQGKIGELFF. The CDR3 nucleotides are TGTGCCAGCAGTGACCGACAGGGGAAAATCGGGGAGCTGTTTTTT. The complete variable domain, with remaining parts taken from reference TRBV2 and TRBJ2-2, reads EPEVTQTPSHQVTQMGQEVILRCVPISNHLYFYWYRQILGQKVEFLVSFYNNEISEKSEIFDDQFSVERPDGSNFTLKIRSTKLEDSAMYFCASSDRQGKIGELFFGEGSRLTVL.